This T cell receptor beta chain was captured in a study of identical twins. This clonotype appeared a few times. TCRdb independently ran MiXCR on the 5' RACE reads; one entry per CDR3 protein. The table records some 1,600,000 distinct CDR3 sequences, more than 30% of them present only once. CDR1 and CDR2 (germline): LGHNA, YNFKEQ. The V gene end was trimmed by 0 bases and the J gene end by 3 bases; junction bases not matched to a gene: 5. The CDR3 is made up of 17 amino acids. This chain uses TRBV4-2 with TRBJ2-3, with 11 nucleotides matching TRBD2. The source is a newborn girl in good health. The sequenced sample consisted of cord blood. CDR3 amino acids: CASSQDLAGGKTDTQYF. The CDR3 DNA is TGTGCCAGCAGCCAAGATCTAGCGGGGGGTAAAACAGATACGCAGTATTTT.